These 4 T cell receptor beta chains were all obtained from the same sample, sequenced in a study of cytomegalovirus exposure and HLA in healthy donors. The PCR employed 60 Vbeta primers together with 13 Jbeta primers. Measured with immunoSEQ multiplex PCR; TCRdb has only the in-frame clones, and not every one. The sample has about 300,000 clones, approximately 90% seen once. The specimen sequenced was PBMCs. The receptors derive from a middle-aged man in good health and CMV-seropositive.

The rearrangement links TRBV7-2 to TRBJ2-1; 12 positions match TRBD2. V shed 2 bases, J shed 6 bases, and the junction held 11 bases outside the gene matches. The germline V gene encodes CDR1 SGHTA and CDR2 FQGNSA. The CDR3 totals 18 residues. CDR3 sequence reads: CASSLNSRASGRANEQFF. The DNA of the CDR3 is TGTGCCAGCAGCTTAAATTCCCGCGCTAGCGGGAGGGCCAATGAGCAGTTCTTC.

The rearrangement joins TRBV5-1 to TRBJ1-1; 7 positions agree with TRBD1. The germline gives CDR1 SGHRS, CDR2 YFSETQ. With V trimmed by 1 base and J by 1 base, 7 bases remained unmatched. The CDR3 runs to 16 residues. The DNA of the CDR3 is TGCGCCAGCAGCTTGAGTACAGGGGAAGGGAACACTGAAGCTTTCTTT. Translating gives CASSLSTGEGNTEAFF.

With respect to this clone: At the DNA level, this CDR3 is encoded by other sequences in the same sample as well. This CDR3 reads CASSPGQGALEQYF. CDR3 nucleotide sequence: TGTGCCAGCAGCCCAGGACAGGGGGCTCTCGAGCAGTACTTC. The rearrangement uses TRBV6-5 and TRBJ2-7; TRBD1 matches 11 bases. CDR1 is MNHEY, CDR2 SVGAGI, per germline. The CDR3 has 14 amino acids. V lost 6 bases, J lost 6 bases, and 7 bases stayed unmatched.

This clone has just a few counts. V usage is TRBV5-6 and J usage is TRBJ2-2; no reliable D call. The V gene lost 0 bases and the J gene lost 6 bases, with 3 bases spanning the gap. CDR3 length: 12 amino acids. From germline, CDR1 is SGHDT and CDR2 YYEEEE. The DNA for the CDR3 is TGTGCCAGCAGCTTGGGCGCCGGGGAGCTGTTTTTT. This sequence encodes CASSLGAGELFF.